This TCR beta chain appears in the sequencing data of a study of beta chain features in type 1 diabetes. This CDR3 contains 15 residues. CDR1 and CDR2 from the germline V gene are SGHDN and FVKESK. V was shortened by 6 bases and J by 0 bases, with 14 bases between the two germline ends. Expressed TCRB transcripts were sequenced because the isolated RNA had all been reverse transcribed beforehand. The method was immunoSEQ multiplex PCR; TCRdb's version includes in-frame clones alone and lacks a portion of them. Of over 150,000 clones listed, about an eighth were seen once; the top ten hold 0.5% to 0.75%.

The sequence derives from a young woman in good health. V is TRBV14 and J is TRBJ1-2; D not certain. Sequencing was done on a sample of central memory CD4+ T cells from blood. The CDR3 spells CASSRSRDTNYGYTF. DNA of the CDR3: TGTGCCAGCAGTCGTTCGAGGGATACTAACTATGGCTACACCTTC.